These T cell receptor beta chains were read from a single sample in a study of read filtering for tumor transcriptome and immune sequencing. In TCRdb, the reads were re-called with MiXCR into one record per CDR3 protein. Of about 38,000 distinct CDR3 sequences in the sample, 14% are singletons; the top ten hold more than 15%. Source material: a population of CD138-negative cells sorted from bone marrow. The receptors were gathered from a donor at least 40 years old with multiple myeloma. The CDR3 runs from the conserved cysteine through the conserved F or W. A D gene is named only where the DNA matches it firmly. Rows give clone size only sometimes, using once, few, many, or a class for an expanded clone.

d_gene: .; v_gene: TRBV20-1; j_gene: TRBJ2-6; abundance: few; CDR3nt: TGCAGTGCTAGAGATCAGAGAACAGCGAGCGACGTCCTGACTTTC; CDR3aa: CSARDQRTASDVLTF
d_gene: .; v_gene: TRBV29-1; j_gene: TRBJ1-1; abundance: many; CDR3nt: TGCAGCGTTTCACAGCTGAACACTGAAGCTTTCTTT; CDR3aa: CSVSQLNTEAFF
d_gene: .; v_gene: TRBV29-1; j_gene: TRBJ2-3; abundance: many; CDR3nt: TGCAGCGTTGATGACGGCACAGATACGCAGTATTTT; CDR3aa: CSVDDGTDTQYF
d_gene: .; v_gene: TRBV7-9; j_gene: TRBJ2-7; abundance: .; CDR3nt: TGTGCCAGCAGCTTAGGCGGCCCAGACTCCTACGGGCAGTACTTC; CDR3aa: CASSLGGPDSYGQYF
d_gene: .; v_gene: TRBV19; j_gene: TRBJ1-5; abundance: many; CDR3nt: TGTGCCAGTAGTATGGGAGCAGGGGCCTCACTCTATAGCAATCAGCCCCAGCATTTT; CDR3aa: CASSMGAGASLYSNQPQHF
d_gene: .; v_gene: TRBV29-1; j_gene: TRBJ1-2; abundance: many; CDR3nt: TGCAGCGTTGCCCGGGACATAGCTCCGACCGGCTATGGCTACACCTTC; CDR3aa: CSVARDIAPTGYGYTF
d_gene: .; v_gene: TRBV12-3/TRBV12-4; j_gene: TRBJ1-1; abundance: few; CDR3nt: TGTGCCACCTCTACCGGGGCTGAAGCTTTCTTT; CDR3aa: CATSTGAEAFF
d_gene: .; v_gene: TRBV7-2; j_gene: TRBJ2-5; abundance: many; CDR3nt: TGTGCCAGCAGCCGGTTTCCTCAAGAGACCCAGTACTTC; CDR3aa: CASSRFPQETQYF
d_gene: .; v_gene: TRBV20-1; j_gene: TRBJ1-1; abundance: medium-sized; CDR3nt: TGCAGTGCTTATCGGACAACAGGTCTCCCCACGAACACTGAAGCTTTCTTT; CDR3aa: CSAYRTTGLPTNTEAFF
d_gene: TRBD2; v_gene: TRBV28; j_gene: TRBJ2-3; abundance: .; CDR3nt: TGTGCCAGCAGTACCAAACGGGAGACTAGCACAGATGCGCAGTATTTT; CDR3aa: CASSTKRETSTDAQYF
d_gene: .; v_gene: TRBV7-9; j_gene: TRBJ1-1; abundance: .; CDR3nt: TGTGCCAGCAGCCCCCGACCGGGGGCGGACACTGAAGCTTTCTTT; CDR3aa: CASSPRPGADTEAFF
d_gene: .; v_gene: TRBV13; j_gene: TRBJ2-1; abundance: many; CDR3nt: TGTGCCAGCAGCTTAGGCCGGACGGCCAATGAGCAGTTCTTC; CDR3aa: CASSLGRTANEQFF
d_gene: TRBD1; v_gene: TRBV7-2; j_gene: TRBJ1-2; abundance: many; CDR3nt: TGTGCCAGCACCCAGGGGGCTAACTATGGCTACACCTTC; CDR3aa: CASTQGANYGYTF
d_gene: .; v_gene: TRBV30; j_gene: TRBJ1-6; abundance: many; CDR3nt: TGTGCCTGGGGAAAGATGGGACCCCTCCACTTT; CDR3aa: CAWGKMGPLHF
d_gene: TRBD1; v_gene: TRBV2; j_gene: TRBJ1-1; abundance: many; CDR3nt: TGTGCCAGCTTAAAGGACAGGGGAGAAGCTTTCTTT; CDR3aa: CASLKDRGEAFF
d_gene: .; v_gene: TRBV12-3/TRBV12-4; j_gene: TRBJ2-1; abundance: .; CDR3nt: TGTGCCAGCAACCTACCGCCGGGCTCCTACAGTGAGCAGTTCTTC; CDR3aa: CASNLPPGSYSEQFF
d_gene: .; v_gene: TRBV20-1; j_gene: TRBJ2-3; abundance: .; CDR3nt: TGCAGTGCTTTCCCTCCTACGGGCACAGATACGCAGTATTTT; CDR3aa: CSAFPPTGTDTQYF
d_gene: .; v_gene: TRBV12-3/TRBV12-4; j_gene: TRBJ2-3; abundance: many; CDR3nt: TGTGCCAGCAGTACCACACCGGGACAAACCCCGGTGTATTTT; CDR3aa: CASSTTPGQTPVYF
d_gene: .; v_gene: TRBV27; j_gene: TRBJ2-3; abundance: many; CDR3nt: TGTGCCAGCAGTTCACAGCTTCTGAGCACAGATACGCAGTATTTT; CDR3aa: CASSSQLLSTDTQYF